This T cell receptor (beta chain) was sequenced in a study of CD8 T cells in Susac syndrome. Study as a whole: Patients with Susac syndrome, at blood draw, were therapy-naive, on corticosteroids, or on intravenous immunoglobulin alone. Study-level points and caveats: The number of individuals included in the study's TCR sequencing and HLA analysis was acknowledged as relatively small.

Notes on this clonotype: Its antigen is undetermined.

The V end lost 2 bases, the J end lost 5 bases, and 9 bases lay between the germline ends. This CDR3 region has 13 residues. With random hexamers, roughly 0.5 to 1 ug RNA was reverse transcribed. Coverage of TCR beta CDR3 amplification by immunoSEQ multiplex PCR extended to 54 Vbeta and 13 Jbeta. TCRdb reprocessed the immunoSEQ multiplex PCR reads via MiXCR and lists one record per CDR3 protein. In the table there are hundreds of thousands of distinct CDR3 sequences, less than 95% of which are singletons. Source material: CD4+ T cells from PBMCs. The chain is built from TRBV12-3 or TRBV12-4 and TRBJ1-2, with D tentatively TRBD1 (5 bases). This receptor was obtained from a human donor with Susac syndrome. The CDR3 DNA follows: TGTGCCAGCAGTTTATCCAGGGTTTATGGCTACACCTTC. It encodes CASSLSRVYGYTF.